These T cell receptor beta chains were read from a single sample in a study of shared clonotypes between healthy human individuals. Profiling relied on immunoSEQ multiplex PCR, and the TCRdb table lists in-frame clones only, not all of them. The sample shows more than 150,000 clones, roughly 93% of them seen only once. Sequencing used naive CD4+ T cells sorted from blood. Source of these receptors: a woman aged 30 to 39 in good health. CDR3s include the opening cysteine and the closing phenylalanine or tryptophan. D genes are given only for firm matches.

d_call: .
j_call: TRBJ2-7
v_call: TRBV19
cdr3_nt: TGTGCCAGTAGAGGCCGGGACAAGGCGGCCTACGAGCAGTACTTC
cdr3_aa: CASRGRDKAAYEQYF

d_call: .
j_call: TRBJ2-7
v_call: TRBV18
cdr3_nt: TGTGCCAGCTCACCCCCGGTCCCTTCAGAGCAGTACTTC
cdr3_aa: CASSPPVPSEQYF

d_call: .
j_call: TRBJ1-1
v_call: TRBV21-1
cdr3_nt: TGTGCCAGCAGCGCCTACAGGGGTAGGACTGAAGCTTTCTTT
cdr3_aa: CASSAYRGRTEAFF

d_call: .
j_call: TRBJ2-3
v_call: TRBV5-4
cdr3_nt: TGTGCCAGCAGCGCATCTAACACAGATACGCAGTATTTT
cdr3_aa: CASSASNTDTQYF

d_call: TRBD1
j_call: TRBJ2-7
v_call: TRBV28
cdr3_nt: TGTGCCAGCCATGGACAGGGGGCATACTACGAGCAGTACTTC
cdr3_aa: CASHGQGAYYEQYF

d_call: .
j_call: TRBJ1-6
v_call: TRBV21-1
cdr3_nt: TGTGCCAGCAGCAAAGAGATGGGGGGCGGTAATTCACCCCTCCACTTT
cdr3_aa: CASSKEMGGGNSPLHF

d_call: TRBD2
j_call: TRBJ2-3
v_call: TRBV19
cdr3_nt: TGTGCCAGTACCTATAGCGGGACTACAGATACGCAGTATTTT
cdr3_aa: CASTYSGTTDTQYF

d_call: .
j_call: TRBJ2-3
v_call: TRBV27
cdr3_nt: TGTGCCAGCAGTCCAGTCCCCGGTACGCAGTATTTT
cdr3_aa: CASSPVPGTQYF

d_call: TRBD1
j_call: TRBJ1-5
v_call: TRBV6-1
cdr3_nt: TGTGCCAGCAGTGCCCGGGACAGGGTCCCTTATAGCAATCAGCCCCAGCATTTT
cdr3_aa: CASSARDRVPYSNQPQHF

d_call: TRBD1
j_call: TRBJ2-7
v_call: TRBV29-1
cdr3_nt: TGCAGCGTTGTACCCGGACAGGGTTACGAGCAGTACTTC
cdr3_aa: CSVVPGQGYEQYF

d_call: .
j_call: TRBJ1-2
v_call: TRBV2
cdr3_nt: TGTGCCTCACTCCAGGGGAACTATGGCTACACCTTC
cdr3_aa: CASLQGNYGYTF

d_call: .
j_call: TRBJ2-7
v_call: TRBV2
cdr3_nt: TGTGCCAGCAGTGATTTTTTTGACTACGAGCAGTACTTC
cdr3_aa: CASSDFFDYEQYF

d_call: .
j_call: TRBJ1-2
v_call: TRBV10-3
cdr3_nt: TGTGCCATCAGTGAGTCAATCGGGGCGACTCCCCTCTATGGCTACACCTTC
cdr3_aa: CAISESIGATPLYGYTF

d_call: TRBD1
j_call: TRBJ1-4
v_call: TRBV6-1
cdr3_nt: TGTGCCAGCACCCTACGCAGGGGGGATGAAAAACTGTTTTTT
cdr3_aa: CASTLRRGDEKLFF

d_call: .
j_call: TRBJ1-1
v_call: TRBV11-2
cdr3_nt: TGTGCCAGCAGCTCCGAAATCTGGGGCACTGAAGCTTTCTTT
cdr3_aa: CASSSEIWGTEAFF

d_call: TRBD1
j_call: TRBJ2-1
v_call: TRBV12-5
cdr3_nt: TGTGCTAGTGGTTTGGACCCCAGGGGGCGGAGCTCCTACAATGAGCAGTTCTTC
cdr3_aa: CASGLDPRGRSSYNEQFF

d_call: TRBD2
j_call: TRBJ2-3
v_call: TRBV6-4
cdr3_nt: TGTGCCAGCAGTGACCCAAAGTGGAGGACTAGCGGGGAAGAATCTAGCACAGATACGCAGTATTTT
cdr3_aa: CASSDPKWRTSGEESSTDTQYF

d_call: TRBD2
j_call: TRBJ2-1
v_call: TRBV11-1
cdr3_nt: TGTGCCAGCAGCTATAGCGGGGGCTCCTACAATGAGCAGTTCTTC
cdr3_aa: CASSYSGGSYNEQFF